This T cell receptor (beta chain) appears in the sequencing data of a study of OX40 agonist ivuxolimab in advanced cancers. For the wider study: Ivuxolimab was a fully human IgG2 agonistic monoclonal antibody targeting the costimulatory receptor OX40 (CD134). The point of sequencing TCRbeta in the periphery was to test whether ivuxolimab changed TCR sequence diversity and drove clonal T-cell expansion. Prior anti-PD-1, anti-PD-L1 or anti-CTLA-4 therapy was permitted, and checkpoint inhibitors had been received by 40% to 50% of dose-escalation patients. In the dose-escalation cohort, 70% to 85% of patients were male, and the mean age was approximately 64 years, with a range of roughly 20 to 79. Partial responses occurred in three dose-escalation patients: two with cutaneous melanoma and one with hepatocellular carcinoma. Intravenous ivuxolimab was administered to patients every 2 weeks at six dose levels: 0.01, 0.1, 0.3, 1.5, 3 and 10 mg/kg. Of the approximately 50 patients in dose escalation, about 20 had hepatocellular carcinoma, some 15 had melanoma, 9 had renal cell carcinoma and 9 had head and neck cancer. The paper describes the monotherapy dose-escalation part (N of about 52 patients) of the phase I trial of ivuxolimab.

Patients with a history of autoimmune disease or receiving systemic immunosuppression were excluded from the trial. Peripheral blood for TCR sequencing was drawn from every dose cohort at baseline, at cycle 4 day 1 and at cycle 7 day 1. The samples were taken from a phase I, first-in-human, multicenter, open-label dose-escalation trial of ivuxolimab. Adults with locally advanced or metastatic melanoma, renal cell carcinoma, hepatocellular carcinoma or head and neck squamous cell carcinoma were enrolled in the trial. Before TCR sequencing, CD4+ T cells and CD8+ T cells from peripheral blood were sorted into separate populations. The CDR3, from cysteine to phenylalanine, totals 14 residues. The retained sequence is limited to the CDR3, 42 bases, with the frame set at the first base. The germline V gene (reference sequence) gives CDR1 as MNHEY and CDR2 as SMNVEV. A note on this clone: Which antigen it targets is not known. It has no much larger one-base neighbor in the sample; base qualities were not kept.

Broad study findings and their caveats: In the 0.1-3.0 mg/kg groups, partial responders were among the patients with the lowest normalized peripheral clonal expansion, particularly in CD8+ T cells. At doses of 0.1 to 3.0 mg/kg, clonal expansion of both CD4+ and CD8+ blood T cells was observed from baseline to week 6. On average, CD8+ T cells showed more expanded clones than CD4+ T cells after ivuxolimab. Antigen specificity was not determined for the clonally expanded peripheral T cells. Low levels of normalized T-cell clonal expansion were also seen in some nonresponding patients.

Genomic DNA was isolated from the sorted cells so that the TCRbeta CDR3 region could be sequenced. TCRbeta CDR3 regions were sequenced using the immunoSEQ Assay. TCRdb carries this immuneACCESS record with in-frame sequences only. Its versions omit some clonotypes, under half of them owing to an unresolved V gene in the studies checked, with the rest unexplained. The sample table records around 47,000 clones; roughly nine tenths of these occur just once. The top ten hold 13% to 15% of the sample. The origin of this receptor is an adult with an advanced solid tumor such as melanoma, head and neck, liver or kidney cancer. The sample here was CD4+ or CD8+ T cells sorted from blood, taken in a trial of the OX40 agonist ivuxolimab. The rearranged chain carries TRBV27 and TRBJ2-3, with 8 bases aligning to TRBD2. The nucleotide sequence is TGTGCGGCCTCGGGGGGGCGCGGCACAGATACGCAGTATTTT. Translated, this gives CAASGGRGTDTQYF.